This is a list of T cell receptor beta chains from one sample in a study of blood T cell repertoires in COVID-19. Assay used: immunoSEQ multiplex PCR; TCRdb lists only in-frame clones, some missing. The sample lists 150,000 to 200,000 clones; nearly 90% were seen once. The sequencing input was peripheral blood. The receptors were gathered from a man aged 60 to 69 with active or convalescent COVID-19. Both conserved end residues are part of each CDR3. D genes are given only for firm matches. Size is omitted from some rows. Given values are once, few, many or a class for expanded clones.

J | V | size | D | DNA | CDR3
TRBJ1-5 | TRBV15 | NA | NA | TGTGCCACCAGCAGAGATCTTGGAGAGCAGCCCCAGCATTTT | CATSRDLGEQPQHF
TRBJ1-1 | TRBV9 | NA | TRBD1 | TGTGCCAGCAGCACCTCGGCGGGACAGGGCACAAACACTGAAGCTTTCTTT | CASSTSAGQGTNTEAFF
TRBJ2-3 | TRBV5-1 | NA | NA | TGCGCCAGCAGCCCCCGAGGAGGGATAAGCACAGATACGCAGTATTTT | CASSPRGGISTDTQYF
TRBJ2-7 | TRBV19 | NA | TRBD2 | TGTGCCAGTAGAGCCGGGACTAGCGGGGTCTACGAGCAGTACTTC | CASRAGTSGVYEQYF
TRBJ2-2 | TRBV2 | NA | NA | TGTGCCAGCAGGGCGGGGTGGACCGGGGAGCTGTTTTTT | CASRAGWTGELFF
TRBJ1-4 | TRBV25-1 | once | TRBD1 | TGTGCCAGCAGTGACATGACAGGGACGAATGAAAAACTGTTTTTT | CASSDMTGTNEKLFF
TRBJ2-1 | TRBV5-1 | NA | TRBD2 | TGCGCCAGCAGCCCGAACCTAGTAGCGGGAGGTAATGAGCAGTTCTTC | CASSPNLVAGGNEQFF
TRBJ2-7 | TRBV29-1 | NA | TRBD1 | TGCAGCGTTGAAAAAGACAGGGGCTACGAGCAGTACTTC | CSVEKDRGYEQYF
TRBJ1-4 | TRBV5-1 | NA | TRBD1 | TGCGCCAGCAGCGGGACAGGGTCGACTAATGAAAAACTGTTTTTT | CASSGTGSTNEKLFF
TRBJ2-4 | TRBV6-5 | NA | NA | TGTGCCAGCAGTTATGCGGAAGGAGGAAACATTCAGTACTTC | CASSYAEGGNIQYF
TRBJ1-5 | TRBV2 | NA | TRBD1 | TGTGCCAGCAGTGACGGACAGGGAGTTCAGCCCCAGCATTTT | CASSDGQGVQPQHF
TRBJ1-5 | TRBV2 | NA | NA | TGTGCCAGCAGTGAATTGGGCAGGGCCGGATATAGCAATCAGCCCCAGCATTTT | CASSELGRAGYSNQPQHF
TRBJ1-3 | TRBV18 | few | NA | TGTGCCAGCTCACCATACACGGGCTCTGGAAACACCATATATTTT | CASSPYTGSGNTIYF
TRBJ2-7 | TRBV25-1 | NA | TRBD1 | TGTGCCAGCATAAGCGGGCAGGGGGCGCGTCTCAAGCAGTACTTC | CASISGQGARLKQYF
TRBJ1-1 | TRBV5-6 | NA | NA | TGTGCCAGCAGCTTGCAGAGGTTGTCGGGGAGGAACACTGAAGCTTTCTTT | CASSLQRLSGRNTEAFF
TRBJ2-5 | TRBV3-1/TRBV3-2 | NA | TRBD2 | TGTGCCAGCAGCCAAGGACTAGCGGGGGGCCTCAAGACCCAGTACTTC | CASSQGLAGGLKTQYF
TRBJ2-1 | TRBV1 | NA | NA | TGCACCAGCAGCCCCTCAGTGCATCGGGGGTTCTTC | CTSSPSVHRGFF
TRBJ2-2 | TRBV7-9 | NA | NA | TGTGCCAGCAGCCGCGAGGGATACACCGGGGAGCTGTTTTTT | CASSREGYTGELFF
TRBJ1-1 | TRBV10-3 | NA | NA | TGTGCCAATCAACAGGGAAGAAACACTGAAGCTTTCTTT | CANQQGRNTEAFF
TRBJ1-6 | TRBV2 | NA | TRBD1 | TGTGCCAGCAGTGAGCAGGGACAGGTGGATTCACCCCTCCACTTT | CASSEQGQVDSPLHF